This passage covers 2 T cell receptor beta chains from one sample sequenced in a study of blood T cell repertoires in COVID-19. Profiling relied on immunoSEQ multiplex PCR, and the TCRdb table lists in-frame clones only, not all of them. This table has about 110,000 clones, around 81% appearing once. Sequencing was done on a sample of peripheral blood. The receptor set was obtained from a woman between 65 and 79 years old with acute or convalescent COVID-19.

The chain employs TRBV7-2 and TRBJ2-7; D gene uncertain. The CDR3 has 13 amino acids. V was trimmed by 5 bases and J by 2 bases, leaving 10 bases between them. CDR1 is SGHTA, CDR2 FQGNSA, per germline. DNA of the CDR3: TGTGCCAGCAGCCCCCAAACAACCTACGAGCAGTACTTC. Protein sequence: CASSPQTTYEQYF.

V is TRBV3-1 (or the pseudogene TRBV3-2) and J is TRBJ2-1; 8 bases map to TRBD1. CDR3 length: 16 amino acids. Germline CDR1 reads LGHDT; CDR2 reads YNNKEL (reference sequence). V gave up 2 bases and J gave up 4 bases; unmatched junction bases: 7. The DNA of the CDR3 is TGTGCCAGCAGCCAACCCGACAGGGGTGGTTACAATGAGCAGTTCTTC. Protein: CASSQPDRGGYNEQFF.